Listed below are T cell receptor beta chains from one sample, sequenced in a study of blood T cell repertoires in COVID-19. Sequenced by immunoSEQ multiplex PCR; TCRdb stores in-frame clones only, minus some. The table records roughly 200,000 clones, more than 75% of them present only once. Sequences were obtained from peripheral blood. All receptors come from a woman aged 18-29 years who had recovered from COVID-19. Both conserved end residues are part of each CDR3. Fields, in order: V gene, J gene, CDR3 protein.

V gene: TRBV6-2/TRBV6-3
J gene: TRBJ1-5
CDR3 protein: CASSYPSGDGSNQPQHF

V gene: TRBV13
J gene: TRBJ2-7
CDR3 protein: CASSRPDTAKYEQYF

V gene: TRBV30
J gene: TRBJ1-5
CDR3 protein: CAWSVWASNQPQHF

V gene: TRBV7-8
J gene: TRBJ1-1
CDR3 protein: CASSTRTRGNTEAFF

V gene: TRBV7-9
J gene: TRBJ2-7
CDR3 protein: CASSYPGQGSYEQYF

V gene: TRBV12-3/TRBV12-4
J gene: TRBJ2-1
CDR3 protein: CASRESGTGLFF

V gene: TRBV6-5
J gene: TRBJ1-4
CDR3 protein: CASSYGDNLNEKLFF

V gene: TRBV27
J gene: TRBJ1-1
CDR3 protein: CASSLGGHTEAFF

V gene: TRBV2
J gene: TRBJ2-2
CDR3 protein: CASSPGGTLTGELFF

V gene: TRBV14
J gene: TRBJ2-7
CDR3 protein: CASQRTSGLSYEQYF

V gene: TRBV5-4
J gene: TRBJ2-5
CDR3 protein: CASSLKVAGVETQYF

V gene: TRBV5-1
J gene: TRBJ1-1
CDR3 protein: CASSEGMNTEAFF

V gene: TRBV10-2
J gene: TRBJ2-3
CDR3 protein: CASSELAGGVDTQYF

V gene: TRBV4-1
J gene: TRBJ1-1
CDR3 protein: CASSQVGRGRVAFF

V gene: TRBV6-5
J gene: TRBJ2-3
CDR3 protein: CASSSPRSTDTQYF

V gene: TRBV3-1/TRBV3-2
J gene: TRBJ2-4
CDR3 protein: CASSPHGQIAKNIQYF

V gene: TRBV15
J gene: TRBJ1-1
CDR3 protein: CATSTQQVNTEAFF

V gene: TRBV24-1
J gene: TRBJ1-2
CDR3 protein: CATSDFGTGDGYTF

V gene: TRBV28
J gene: TRBJ1-2
CDR3 protein: CASSQTRRRNGYTF

V gene: TRBV12-3/TRBV12-4
J gene: TRBJ2-7
CDR3 protein: CASSQTGIEQYF

V gene: TRBV27
J gene: TRBJ1-1
CDR3 protein: CASSPIGTGMNTEAFF

V gene: TRBV10-3
J gene: TRBJ1-2
CDR3 protein: CAISEGGSGGYTF

V gene: TRBV6-5
J gene: TRBJ1-2
CDR3 protein: CASSPQGVDGYTF

V gene: TRBV27
J gene: TRBJ1-6
CDR3 protein: CASSLEGANSPLHF

V gene: TRBV9
J gene: TRBJ1-1
CDR3 protein: CASSVATGNTEAFF

V gene: TRBV6-5
J gene: TRBJ2-6
CDR3 protein: CASSLDYSGANVLTF

V gene: TRBV9
J gene: TRBJ1-2
CDR3 protein: CASSGTSYTLYGYTF

V gene: TRBV9
J gene: TRBJ1-1
CDR3 protein: CASSVGAPNTEAFF

V gene: TRBV19
J gene: TRBJ2-5
CDR3 protein: CASSTSGGETQYF

V gene: TRBV19
J gene: TRBJ2-3
CDR3 protein: CASTRGGSLDTQYF

V gene: TRBV28
J gene: TRBJ1-6
CDR3 protein: CASTRTGVIGSPLHF

V gene: TRBV9
J gene: TRBJ1-2
CDR3 protein: CASFGEGSNGYTF

V gene: TRBV5-5
J gene: TRBJ1-5
CDR3 protein: CASSSTRDREEGNQPQHF

V gene: TRBV5-1
J gene: TRBJ1-1
CDR3 protein: CASSYRTEMNTEAFF

V gene: TRBV2
J gene: TRBJ1-1
CDR3 protein: CASSDGDRVNTEAFF

V gene: TRBV11-3
J gene: TRBJ2-1
CDR3 protein: CASSLARTSIHEQFF

V gene: TRBV6-1
J gene: TRBJ1-5
CDR3 protein: CASSEQGALGNQPQHF

V gene: TRBV2
J gene: TRBJ2-5
CDR3 protein: CASSPQGDTRTQYF

V gene: TRBV4-1
J gene: TRBJ2-3
CDR3 protein: CASSIRGGLADTDTQYF

V gene: TRBV10-3
J gene: TRBJ1-5
CDR3 protein: CAISGGGRSQPQHF

V gene: TRBV3-1/TRBV3-2
J gene: TRBJ2-3
CDR3 protein: CASSQGQGPQYF

V gene: TRBV4-1
J gene: TRBJ2-7
CDR3 protein: CASSLGTLYEQYF

V gene: TRBV7-3
J gene: TRBJ2-1
CDR3 protein: CASSLGSSGRASSYNEQFF

V gene: TRBV28
J gene: TRBJ2-5
CDR3 protein: CASSGTDRPQETQYF

V gene: TRBV9
J gene: TRBJ2-5
CDR3 protein: CASSVAVGEVETQYF

V gene: TRBV6-2/TRBV6-3
J gene: TRBJ2-7
CDR3 protein: CASSSLGTLSYEQYF